The 10 T cell receptor beta chains presented below share a single source sample, sequenced in a study of shared clonotypes between healthy human individuals. Measured with immunoSEQ multiplex PCR; TCRdb has only the in-frame clones, and not every one. The sample yields about 1,500,000 clones, roughly 95% seen once. The sequenced sample consisted of naive CD4+ T cells sorted from blood. This sample's subset: CD45RA+ positively selected. Receptors originate from a man aged 25-40 years in good health.

This clone occurred once. This chain joins TRBV28 and TRBJ2-1; 8 bases fit TRBD1. The CDR3 loop spans 12 amino acids. Germline values: CDR1 MDHEN, CDR2 SYDVKM. Losses at the gene ends were 6 bases for V and 13 bases for J; bases not matched to a gene: 8. The chain's CDR3 is CASSQSGTGQFF. CDR3 DNA: TGTGCCAGCAGCCAATCCGGGACAGGACAGTTCTTC.

The chain uses TRBV15 and TRBJ2-7, with 9 bases identical to TRBD2. J lost 1 base, V lost 3 bases, and 4 bases had no gene match. Germline CDR1 is LNHNV and CDR2 is YYDKDF (reference sequence). The CDR3 consists of 15 residues. CDR3 bases: TGTGCCACCAGCAGGGAGACTAGCGGTTCCTACGAGCAGTACTTC. Translating it yields CATSRETSGSYEQYF.

This clone occurred once. The chain is built from TRBV7-6 and TRBJ1-2; TRBD1 matches 7 bases. Germline trimming cut 4 bases from V and 5 bases from J; bases unmatched to any gene: 16. Germline V CDR1 and CDR2: SGHVS, FNYEAQ. This CDR3 region has 17 residues. CDR3: CASSSPLTGTDAYGYTF. DNA of the CDR3: TGTGCCAGCAGCTCTCCCTTAACCGGGACAGATGCTTATGGCTACACCTTC.

In this sample, this clone turned up once. The chain is built from TRBV2 and TRBJ2-2; either TRBD1 or TRBD2 may fit D (5 bases each). The CDR3 runs to 13 residues. Germline V gives CDR1 SNHLY, CDR2 FYNNEI. V dropped 6 bases and J dropped 5 bases, with 10 bases sitting between them. The DNA of the CDR3 is TGTGCCAGCAGGGGGGACCCGACCGGGGAGCTGTTTTTT. Protein sequence: CASRGDPTGELFF.

This clone has only one observation. This rearrangement joins TRBV5-4 to TRBJ2-1, with D unclear. The V and J ends lost 0 bases and 2 bases respectively, with 3 bases between them. CDR3 length: 13 residues. Germline V gene lookup returns CDR1 SGHNT and CDR2 YYREEE (reference sequence). The CDR3 loop reads CASSLEPYNEQFF. Here the CDR3 DNA reads TGTGCCAGCAGCTTGGAGCCCTACAATGAGCAGTTCTTC.

CDR3 sequence (DNA): TGCGCCAGCAGCCAAGAACCGACCGGGGAGCTGTTTTTT. Translation gives CASSQEPTGELFF. V usage is TRBV4-1 and J usage is TRBJ2-2; no reliable D call. The CDR3 totals 13 residues. From germline, CDR1 is MGHRA and CDR2 YSYEKL. Deletions cut 0 bases from V and 5 bases from J, with 4 bases between.

The chain recombines TRBV5-5 with TRBJ2-7; TRBD1 matches at 9 bases. CDR1 and CDR2 from the germline V gene are SGHKS and YYEKEE (reference sequence). V trimming: 3 bases; J trimming: 3 bases; junction bases outside the gene matches: 7. The CDR3 is 15 residues long. CDR3 DNA sequence: TGTGCCAGCAGCTCCGGGACAGGGAGTGACTACGAGCAGTACTTC. As protein: CASSSGTGSDYEQYF. The entire variable domain, with the rest obtained from reference TRBV5-5 and TRBJ2-7, is as follows: DAGVTQSPTHLIKTRGQQVTLRCSPISGHKSVSWYQQVLGQGPQFIFQYYEKEERGRGNFPDRFSARQFPNYSSELNVNALLLGDSALYLCASSSGTGSDYEQYFGPGTRLTVT.

This clone is a singleton in its sample. This chain links TRBV2 with TRBJ2-2, with a tentative D call TRBD1 (5 bases). The CDR3 covers 14 residues. V lost 4 bases and J lost 5, with 11 bases in between. Germline V gene lookup returns CDR1 SNHLY and CDR2 FYNNEI. CDR3 residues: CASSGRGLTGELFF. In DNA, the CDR3 is TGTGCCAGCAGTGGTAGGGGCTTAACCGGGGAGCTGTTTTTT.

This chain connects TRBV6-6 to TRBJ2-2; D might be TRBD1 (6 bases). The CDR3 runs 16 residues. Trimming left V 6 bases short and J 1 base short, with 15 bases between. Looked up from germline, CDR1 is MNHNY and CDR2 is SVGAGI (reference sequence). CDR3 nucleotide sequence: TGTGCCAGCAGCATGGGGGCGGGTTTGAACACCGGGGAGCTGTTTTTT. As protein: CASSMGAGLNTGELFF.

The chain employs TRBV30 and TRBJ2-7; tentative D call: TRBD1 (6 bases). The V gene's germline CDR1 is GTSNPN and CDR2 SVGIG (reference sequence). Trimming took off 0 bases at V and 0 bases at J, with 12 bases between the two ends. There are 15 residues in the CDR3. CDR3 nucleotide sequence: TGTGCCTGGAGTGTAGGCAGGGGCCTCTCCTACGAGCAGTACTTC. Residues: CAWSVGRGLSYEQYF.